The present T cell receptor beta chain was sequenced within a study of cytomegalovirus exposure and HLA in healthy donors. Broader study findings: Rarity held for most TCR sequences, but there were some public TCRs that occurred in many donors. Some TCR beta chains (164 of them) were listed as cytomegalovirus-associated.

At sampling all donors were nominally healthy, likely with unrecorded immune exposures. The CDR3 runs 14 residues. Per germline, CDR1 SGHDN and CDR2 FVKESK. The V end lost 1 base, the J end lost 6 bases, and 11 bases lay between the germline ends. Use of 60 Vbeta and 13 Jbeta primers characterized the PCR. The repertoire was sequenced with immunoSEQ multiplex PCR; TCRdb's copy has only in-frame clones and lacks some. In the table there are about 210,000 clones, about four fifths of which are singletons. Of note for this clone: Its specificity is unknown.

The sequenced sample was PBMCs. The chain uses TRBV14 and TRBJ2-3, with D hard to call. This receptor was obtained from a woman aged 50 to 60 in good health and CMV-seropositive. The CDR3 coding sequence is TGTGCCAGCAGCCAAGTCACCTACCCCGATACGCAGTATTTT. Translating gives CASSQVTYPDTQYF.